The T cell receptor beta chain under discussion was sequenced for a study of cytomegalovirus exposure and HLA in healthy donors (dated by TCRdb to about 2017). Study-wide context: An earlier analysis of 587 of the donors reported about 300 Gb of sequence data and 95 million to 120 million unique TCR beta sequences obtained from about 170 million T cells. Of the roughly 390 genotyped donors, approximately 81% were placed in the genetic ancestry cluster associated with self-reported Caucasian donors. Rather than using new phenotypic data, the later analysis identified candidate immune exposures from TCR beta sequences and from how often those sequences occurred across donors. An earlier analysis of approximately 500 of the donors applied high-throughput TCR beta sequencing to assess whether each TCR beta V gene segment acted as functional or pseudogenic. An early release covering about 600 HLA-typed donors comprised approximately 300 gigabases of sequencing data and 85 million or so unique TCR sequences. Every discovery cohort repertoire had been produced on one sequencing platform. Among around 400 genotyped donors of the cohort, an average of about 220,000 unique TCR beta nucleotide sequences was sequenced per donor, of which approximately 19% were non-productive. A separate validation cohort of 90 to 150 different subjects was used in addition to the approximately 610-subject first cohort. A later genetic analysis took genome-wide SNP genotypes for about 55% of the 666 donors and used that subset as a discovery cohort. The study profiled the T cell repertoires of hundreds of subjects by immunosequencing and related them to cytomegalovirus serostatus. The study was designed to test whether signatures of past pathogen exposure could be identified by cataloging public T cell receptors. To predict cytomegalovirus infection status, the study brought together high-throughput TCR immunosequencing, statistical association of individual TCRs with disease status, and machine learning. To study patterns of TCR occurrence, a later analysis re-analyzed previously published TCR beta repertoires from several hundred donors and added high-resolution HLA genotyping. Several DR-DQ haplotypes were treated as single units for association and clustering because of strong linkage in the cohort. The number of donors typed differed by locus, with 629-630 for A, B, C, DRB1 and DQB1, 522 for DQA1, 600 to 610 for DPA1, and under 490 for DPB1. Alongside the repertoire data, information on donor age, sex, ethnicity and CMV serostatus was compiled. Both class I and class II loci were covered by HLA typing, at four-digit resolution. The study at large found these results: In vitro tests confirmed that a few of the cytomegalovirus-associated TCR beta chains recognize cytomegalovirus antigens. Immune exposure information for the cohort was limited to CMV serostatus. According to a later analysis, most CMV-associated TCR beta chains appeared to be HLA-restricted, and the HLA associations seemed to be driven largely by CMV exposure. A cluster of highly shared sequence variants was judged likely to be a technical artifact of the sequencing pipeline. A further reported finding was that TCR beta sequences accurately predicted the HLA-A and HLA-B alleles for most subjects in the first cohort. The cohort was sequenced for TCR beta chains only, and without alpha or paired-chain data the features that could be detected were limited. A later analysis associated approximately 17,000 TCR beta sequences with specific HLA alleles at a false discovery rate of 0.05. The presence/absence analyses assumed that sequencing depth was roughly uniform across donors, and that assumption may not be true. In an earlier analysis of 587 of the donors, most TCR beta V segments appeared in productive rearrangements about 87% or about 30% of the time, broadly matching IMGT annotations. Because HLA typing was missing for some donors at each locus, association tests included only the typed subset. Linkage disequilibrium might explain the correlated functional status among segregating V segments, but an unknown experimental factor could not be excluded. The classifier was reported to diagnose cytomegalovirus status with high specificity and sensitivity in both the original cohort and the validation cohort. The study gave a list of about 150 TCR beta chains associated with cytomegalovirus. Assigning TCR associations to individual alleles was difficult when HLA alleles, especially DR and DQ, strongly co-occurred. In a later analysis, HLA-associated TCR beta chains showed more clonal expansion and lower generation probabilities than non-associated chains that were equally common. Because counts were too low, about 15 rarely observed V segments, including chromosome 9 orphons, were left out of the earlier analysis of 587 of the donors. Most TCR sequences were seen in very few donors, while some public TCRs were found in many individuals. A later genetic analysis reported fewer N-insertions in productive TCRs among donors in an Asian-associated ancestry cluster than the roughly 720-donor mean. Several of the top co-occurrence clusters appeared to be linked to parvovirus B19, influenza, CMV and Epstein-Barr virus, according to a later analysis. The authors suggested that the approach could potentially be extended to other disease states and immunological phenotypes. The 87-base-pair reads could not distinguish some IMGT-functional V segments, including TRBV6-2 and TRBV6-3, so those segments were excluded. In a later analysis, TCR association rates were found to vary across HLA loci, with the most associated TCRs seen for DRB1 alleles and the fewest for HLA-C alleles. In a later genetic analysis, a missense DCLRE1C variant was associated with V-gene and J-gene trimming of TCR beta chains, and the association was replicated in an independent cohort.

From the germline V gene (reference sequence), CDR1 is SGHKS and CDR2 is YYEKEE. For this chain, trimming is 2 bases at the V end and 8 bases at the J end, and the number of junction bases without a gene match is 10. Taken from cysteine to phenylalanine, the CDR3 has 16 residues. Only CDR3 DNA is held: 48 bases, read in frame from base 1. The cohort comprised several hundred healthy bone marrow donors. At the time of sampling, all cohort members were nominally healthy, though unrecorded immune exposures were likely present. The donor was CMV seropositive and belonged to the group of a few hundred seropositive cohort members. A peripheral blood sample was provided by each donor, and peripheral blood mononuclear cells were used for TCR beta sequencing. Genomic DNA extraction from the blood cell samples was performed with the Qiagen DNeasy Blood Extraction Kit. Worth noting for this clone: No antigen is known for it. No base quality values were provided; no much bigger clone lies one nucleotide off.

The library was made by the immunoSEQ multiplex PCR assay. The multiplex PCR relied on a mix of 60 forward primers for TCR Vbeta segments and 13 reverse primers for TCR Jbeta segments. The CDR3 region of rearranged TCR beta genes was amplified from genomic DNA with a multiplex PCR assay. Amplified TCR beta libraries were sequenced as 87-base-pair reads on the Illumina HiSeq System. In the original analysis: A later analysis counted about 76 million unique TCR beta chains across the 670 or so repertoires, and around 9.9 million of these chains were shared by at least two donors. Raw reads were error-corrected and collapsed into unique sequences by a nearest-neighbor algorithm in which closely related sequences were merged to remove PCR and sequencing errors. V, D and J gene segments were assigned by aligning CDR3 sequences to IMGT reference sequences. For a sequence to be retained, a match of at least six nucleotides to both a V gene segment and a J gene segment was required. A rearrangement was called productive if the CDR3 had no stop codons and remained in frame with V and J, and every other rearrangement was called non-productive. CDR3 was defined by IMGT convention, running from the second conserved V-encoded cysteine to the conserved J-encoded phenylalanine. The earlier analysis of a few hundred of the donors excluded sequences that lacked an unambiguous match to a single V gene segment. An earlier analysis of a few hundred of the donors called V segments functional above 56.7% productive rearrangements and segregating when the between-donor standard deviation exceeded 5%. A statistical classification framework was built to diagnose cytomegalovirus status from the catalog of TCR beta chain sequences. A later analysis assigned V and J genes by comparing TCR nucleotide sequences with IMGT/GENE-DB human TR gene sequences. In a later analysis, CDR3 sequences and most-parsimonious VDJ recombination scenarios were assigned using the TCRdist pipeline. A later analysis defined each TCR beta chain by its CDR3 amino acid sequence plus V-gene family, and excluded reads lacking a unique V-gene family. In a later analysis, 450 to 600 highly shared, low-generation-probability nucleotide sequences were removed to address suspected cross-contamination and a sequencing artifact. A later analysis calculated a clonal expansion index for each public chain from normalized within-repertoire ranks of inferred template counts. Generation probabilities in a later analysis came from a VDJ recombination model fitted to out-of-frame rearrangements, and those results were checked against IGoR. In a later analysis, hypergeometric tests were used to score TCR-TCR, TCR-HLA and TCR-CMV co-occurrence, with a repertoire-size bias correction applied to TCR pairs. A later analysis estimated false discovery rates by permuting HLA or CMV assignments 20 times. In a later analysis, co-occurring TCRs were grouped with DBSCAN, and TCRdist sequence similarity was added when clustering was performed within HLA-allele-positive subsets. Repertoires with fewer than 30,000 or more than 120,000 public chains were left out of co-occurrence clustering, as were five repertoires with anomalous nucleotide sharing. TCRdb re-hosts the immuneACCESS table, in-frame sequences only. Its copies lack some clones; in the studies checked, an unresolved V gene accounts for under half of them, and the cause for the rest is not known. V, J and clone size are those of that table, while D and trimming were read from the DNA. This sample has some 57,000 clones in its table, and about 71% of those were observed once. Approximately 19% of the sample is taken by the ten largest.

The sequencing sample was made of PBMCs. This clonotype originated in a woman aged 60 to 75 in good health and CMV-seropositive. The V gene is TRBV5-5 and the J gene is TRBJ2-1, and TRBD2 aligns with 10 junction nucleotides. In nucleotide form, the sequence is TGTGCCAGCAGCTTACAGCGGGGGGGCGGTCTTGATGAGCAGTTCTTC. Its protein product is CASSLQRGGGLDEQFF.